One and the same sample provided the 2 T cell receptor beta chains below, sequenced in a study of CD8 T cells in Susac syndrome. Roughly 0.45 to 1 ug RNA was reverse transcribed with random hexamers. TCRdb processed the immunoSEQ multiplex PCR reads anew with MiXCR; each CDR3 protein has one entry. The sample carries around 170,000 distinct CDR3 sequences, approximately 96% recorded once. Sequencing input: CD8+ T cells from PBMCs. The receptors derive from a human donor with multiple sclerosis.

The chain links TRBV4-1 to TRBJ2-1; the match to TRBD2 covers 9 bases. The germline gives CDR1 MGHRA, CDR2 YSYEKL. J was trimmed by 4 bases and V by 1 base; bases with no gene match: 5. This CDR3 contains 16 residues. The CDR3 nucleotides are TGCGCCAGCAGCCAAGTGGCGGGAGGGTTTTACAATGAGCAGTTCTTC. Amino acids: CASSQVAGGFYNEQFF.

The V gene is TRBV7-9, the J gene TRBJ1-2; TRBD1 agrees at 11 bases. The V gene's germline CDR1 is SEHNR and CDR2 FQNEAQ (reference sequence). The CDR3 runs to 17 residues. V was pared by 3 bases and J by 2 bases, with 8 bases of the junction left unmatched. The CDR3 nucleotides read TGTGCCAGCAGCTTGACGGACAGGGGGCTGCTCAACTATGGCTACACCTTC. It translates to CASSLTDRGLLNYGYTF.